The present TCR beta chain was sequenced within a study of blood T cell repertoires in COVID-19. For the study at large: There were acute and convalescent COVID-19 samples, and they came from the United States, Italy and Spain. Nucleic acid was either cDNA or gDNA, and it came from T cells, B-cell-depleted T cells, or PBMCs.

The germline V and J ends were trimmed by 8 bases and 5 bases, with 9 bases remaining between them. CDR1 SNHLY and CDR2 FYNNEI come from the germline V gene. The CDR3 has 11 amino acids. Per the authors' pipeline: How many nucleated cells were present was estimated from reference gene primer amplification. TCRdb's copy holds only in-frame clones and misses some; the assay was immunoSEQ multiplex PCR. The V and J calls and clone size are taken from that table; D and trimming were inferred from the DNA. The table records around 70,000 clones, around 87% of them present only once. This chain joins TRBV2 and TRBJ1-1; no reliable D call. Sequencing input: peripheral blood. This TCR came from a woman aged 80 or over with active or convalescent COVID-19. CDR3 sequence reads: CASGRRTEAFF. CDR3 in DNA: TGTGCCAGCGGGCGCAGGACTGAAGCTTTCTTT.